Included here is one T cell receptor beta chain sequence, with context. Its antigen is undetermined. This CDR3 has 15 residues. The ends lost 2 bases at V and 4 bases at J; junction bases unmatched: 1. The germline gives CDR1 MNHEY, CDR2 SVGAGI. The protocol was immunoSEQ multiplex PCR, while the TCRdb copy is restricted to in-frame clones and leaves out a portion. The sample has 550,000 to 800,000 clones; approximately 79% are singletons. This sample was taken from a study of shared clonotypes between healthy human individuals. Broader study findings: The low donor count limited represented genetic and exposure-history diversity.

The source of this sequence is a woman aged 25 to 39 in good health. This chain uses TRBV6-5 with TRBJ2-7, with TRBD2 matching 14 bases. Material: memory CD4+ T cells sorted from blood. Regarding subset: CD45RA-negative fraction. The CDR3 loop is CASSYRTSGRYEQYF. CDR3 sequence (DNA): TGTGCCAGCAGTTACAGGACTAGCGGGAGGTACGAGCAGTACTTC.